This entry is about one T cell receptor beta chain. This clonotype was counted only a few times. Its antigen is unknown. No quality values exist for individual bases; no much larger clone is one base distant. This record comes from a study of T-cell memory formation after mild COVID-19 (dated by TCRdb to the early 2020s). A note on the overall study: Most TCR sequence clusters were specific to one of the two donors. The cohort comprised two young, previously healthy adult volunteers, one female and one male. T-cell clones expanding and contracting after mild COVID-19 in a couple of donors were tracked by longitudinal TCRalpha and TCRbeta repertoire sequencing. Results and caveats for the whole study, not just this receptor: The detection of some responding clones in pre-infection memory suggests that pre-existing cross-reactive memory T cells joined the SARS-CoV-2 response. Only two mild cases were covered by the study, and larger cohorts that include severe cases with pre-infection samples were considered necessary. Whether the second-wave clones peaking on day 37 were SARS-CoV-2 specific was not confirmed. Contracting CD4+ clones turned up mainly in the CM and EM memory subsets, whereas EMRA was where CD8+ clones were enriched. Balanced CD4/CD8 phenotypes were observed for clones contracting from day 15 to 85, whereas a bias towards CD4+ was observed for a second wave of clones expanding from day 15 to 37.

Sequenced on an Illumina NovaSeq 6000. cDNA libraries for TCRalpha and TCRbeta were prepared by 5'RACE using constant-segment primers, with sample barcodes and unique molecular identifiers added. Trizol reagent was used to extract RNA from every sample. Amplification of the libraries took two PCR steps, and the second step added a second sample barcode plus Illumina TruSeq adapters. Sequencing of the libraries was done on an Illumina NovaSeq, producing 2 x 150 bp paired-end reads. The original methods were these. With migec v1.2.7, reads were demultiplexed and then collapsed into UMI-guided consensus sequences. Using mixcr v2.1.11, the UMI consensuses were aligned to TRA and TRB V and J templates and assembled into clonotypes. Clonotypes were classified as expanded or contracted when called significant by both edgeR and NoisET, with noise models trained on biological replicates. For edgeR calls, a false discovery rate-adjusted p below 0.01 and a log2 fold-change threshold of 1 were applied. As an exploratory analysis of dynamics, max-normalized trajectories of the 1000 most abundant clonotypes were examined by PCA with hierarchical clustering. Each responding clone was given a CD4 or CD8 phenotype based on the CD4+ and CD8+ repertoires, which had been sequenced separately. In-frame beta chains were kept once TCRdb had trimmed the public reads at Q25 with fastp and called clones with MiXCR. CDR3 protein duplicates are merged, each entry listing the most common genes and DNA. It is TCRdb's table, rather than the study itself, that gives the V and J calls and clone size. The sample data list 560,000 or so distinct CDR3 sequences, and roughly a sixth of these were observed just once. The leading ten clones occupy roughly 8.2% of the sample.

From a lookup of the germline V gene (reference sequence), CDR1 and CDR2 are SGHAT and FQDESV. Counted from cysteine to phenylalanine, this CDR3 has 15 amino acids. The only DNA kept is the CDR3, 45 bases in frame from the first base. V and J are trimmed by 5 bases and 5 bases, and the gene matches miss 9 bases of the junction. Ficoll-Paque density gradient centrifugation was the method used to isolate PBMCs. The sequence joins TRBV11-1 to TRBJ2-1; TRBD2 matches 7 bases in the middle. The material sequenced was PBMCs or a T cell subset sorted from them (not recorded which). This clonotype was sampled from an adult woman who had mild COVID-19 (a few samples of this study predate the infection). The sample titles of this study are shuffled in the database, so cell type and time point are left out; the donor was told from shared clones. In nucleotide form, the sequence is TGTGCCAGCAGCCCATACCGGGACTACCACAATGAGCAGTTCTTC. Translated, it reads CASSPYRDYHNEQFF.